This TCR beta chain is drawn from a study of spatial heterogeneity in lung cancer. Study-level information: Raw sequencing reads included, on average, more than 9.5 appearances of each unique TCR and UMI combination.

CDR3 size: 14 residues. V shed 5 bases and J shed 2 bases, with 13 bases lying between them. Germline CDR1 and CDR2: MNHEY and SVGAGI. This clonotype has ten or more counts. Stated time point: sample taken at primary tumor resection. Whole RNA obtained from tumor, nontumor lung or frozen PBMC underwent sequencing without sorting. A total of around 67 untreated early-stage non-small cell lung cancer patients served as donors. Every molecule of TCR cDNA had its own unique molecular identifier. A single record per CDR3 protein comes from TCRdb applying MiXCR to the 5' RACE reads. The table lists 20,000 to 30,000 distinct CDR3 sequences, about 4.5% of them singletons.

The sequence came from a male donor with early-stage non-small cell lung cancer. This chain links TRBV6-5 with TRBJ2-7; D is perhaps TRBD2 (6 bases). This material consisted of PBMCs, taken at surgery. CDR3 in amino acids: CASSPWGDAYEQYF. The CDR3 DNA is TGTGCCAGCAGTCCCTGGGGGGACGCCTACGAGCAGTACTTC.